The 29 T cell receptor beta chains below were found in one sample sequenced in a study of relationships among human T cell subsets. TCR alpha and beta CDR3s were amplified from mRNA by semiquantitative ARM-PCR. Exponential amplification used communal superprimers after tagged nested gene-specific primers in ARM-PCR. TCRdb redid the calling of the multiplex PCR reads with MiXCR, one entry per CDR3 protein. The sample consists of a few thousand distinct CDR3 sequences, 50% to 65% of them appearing once. After negative selection with anti-CD4 multisort beads, CD8+ T cells were positively selected with anti-CD8 beads. Sequenced sample: CD8+ T cells sorted from blood. All receptors come from a man aged 35-49 years in good health.

This clonotype has more than one count but fewer than ten. This chain links TRBV11-1 with TRBJ2-5; 7 nucleotides match TRBD2. CDR1 is SGHAT, CDR2 FQDESV, per germline (reference sequence). V lost 4 bases, J lost 2 bases, and 10 bases stayed unmatched. The CDR3 sequence is 16 residues long. Here the CDR3 reads CASSSPWSGEQETQYF. In nucleotides, the CDR3 is TGTGCCAGCAGCTCCCCGTGGAGCGGGGAACAAGAGACCCAGTACTTC.

This clonotype was found a few times. V gene TRBV28 combines with J gene TRBJ2-2; D unclear. V lost 6 bases and J lost 5, with 10 bases in between. The CDR3 has 13 residues. Per the germline V gene, CDR1 is MDHEN and CDR2 is SYDVKM. In DNA form, the CDR3 reads TGTGCCAGCAGCGTAGTGTCAACCGGGGAGCTGTTTTTT. This codes for CASSVVSTGELFF.

The chain combines TRBV6-5 with TRBJ1-5; TRBD1 aligns across 9 bases. Unmatched junction bases numbered 3, after V lost 4 bases and J lost 2 bases. The CDR3 covers 15 residues. Germline CDR1 and CDR2: MNHEY and SVGAGI. Here the CDR3 reads CASSFTGGGNQPQHF. The CDR3 DNA is TGTGCCAGCAGTTTCACAGGGGGCGGCAATCAGCCCCAGCATTTT.

CDR3 amino acids: CASSPYRGQGPDTQYF. The CDR3 DNA reads as TGTGCCAGCAGCCCGTATCGCGGACAGGGTCCAGATACGCAGTATTTT. The chain is built from TRBV11-2 and TRBJ2-3; 8 bases line up with TRBD1. CDR1 and CDR2 from the germline V gene are SGHAT and FQNNGV. The CDR3 contains 16 residues. Losses at the gene ends were 5 bases for V and 4 bases for J; bases not matched to a gene: 11.

J is TRBJ2-1 and V is TRBV11-3; 7 bases agree with TRBD1. Germline V gives CDR1 SGHNT, CDR2 YENEEA. Trimming cost V 8 bases and J 6 bases; bases outside gene matches: 7. The length of the CDR3 is 13 residues. The CDR3 DNA is TGTGCCAGCCGCGACAGGGATACCAATGAGCAGTTCTTC. Protein: CASRDRDTNEQFF. Filled out from reference TRBV11-3 and TRBJ2-1, the complete variable domain reads EAGVVQSPRYKIIEKKQPVAFWCNPISGHNTLYWYLQNLGQGPELLIRYENEEAVDDSQLPKDRFSAERLKGVDSTLKIQPAELGDSAVYLCASRDRDTNEQFFGPGTRLTVL.

This clonotype was observed a few times. The rearrangement joins TRBV6-1 to TRBJ2-3; perhaps TRBD1 as D (5 bases). The V end lost 9 bases, the J end lost 4 bases, and 17 bases lay between the germline ends. Germline lookup yields CDR1 MNHNS and CDR2 SASEGT. The CDR3 runs to 14 residues. The CDR3, as DNA: TGTGCCAGTGTGCTCGGCGACAGCGCAGATACGCAGTATTTT. This translates into CASVLGDSADTQYF.

The CDR3 sequence is CASSLGAGVAGELFF. As DNA, the CDR3 is TGCGCCAGCAGCTTAGGAGCGGGAGTCGCCGGGGAGCTGTTTTTT. The gene calls are TRBV5-1 and TRBJ2-2, with 8 bases that match TRBD2. This CDR3 has 15 amino acids. The V and J ends lost 2 bases and 6 bases, in that order; junction bases with no gene match: 6. The germline V gene has CDR1 SGHRS and CDR2 YFSETQ.

This clonotype was picked up a small number of times. The V call is TRBV18, the J call TRBJ1-1; D uncertain. Germline V gives CDR1 KGHSH, CDR2 LQKENI. V gave up 7 bases and J gave up 1 base, with 7 bases separating them. CDR3 length equals 12 residues. The CDR3 here is CASLEGNTEAFF. CDR3 sequence (DNA): TGTGCCAGCTTGGAGGGGAACACTGAAGCTTTCTTT.

The chain links TRBV7-7 to TRBJ2-7, with TRBD1 matching 8 bases. Germline V gene data show CDR1 as SSHAT and CDR2 as FNYEAQ (reference sequence). V trimming: 5 bases; J trimming: 4 bases; junction bases outside the gene matches: 10. This CDR3 contains 15 residues. In DNA, the CDR3 is TGTGCCAGCAGCGGGGGGACAGGAAATTTTTACGAGCAGTACTTC. It specifies CASSGGTGNFYEQYF.

V and J are TRBV19 and TRBJ1-2; D is uncertain. V gave up 3 bases and J gave up 0 bases, with 11 bases separating them. The CDR3 has 15 amino acids. CDR1 is LNHDA and CDR2 is SQIVND in the germline V gene (reference sequence). CDR3 sequence (DNA): TGTGCCAGTAGTATTTCCGCCTGTACTAACTATGGCTACACCTTC. It codes for CASSISACTNYGYTF. The whole variable domain, remainder taken from reference TRBV19 and TRBJ1-2, is DGGITQSPKYLFRKEGQNVTLSCEQNLNHDAMYWYRQDPGQGLRLIYYSQIVNDFQKGDIAEGYSVSREKKESFPLTVTSAQKNPTAFYLCASSISACTNYGYTFGSGTRLTVV.

The gene calls are TRBV5-1 and TRBJ2-3, with D unresolved. Germline loops: CDR1 SGHRS, CDR2 YFSETQ. The V end lost 4 bases, the J end lost 1 base, and 7 bases lay between the germline ends. The CDR3 runs to 13 residues. The CDR3 DNA reads as TGCGCCAGCAGCCTAACAGGCACAGATACGCAGTATTTT. It yields the protein CASSLTGTDTQYF.

The CDR3 DNA reads TGTGCCAGTAGTGACAGGCCCAATGAGCAGTTCTTC. It specifies CASSDRPNEQFF. The chain combines TRBV19 with TRBJ2-5, with TRBD1 as a possible D gene (6 bases). The J call is uncertain, as TRBJ2-1 better fits the DNA end. Germline CDR1 reads LNHDA; CDR2 reads SQIVND (reference sequence). CDR3 length equals 12 residues.

This clonotype was detected only once. The chain carries TRBV5-4 and TRBJ2-7; TRBD1 aligns across 7 bases. The germline CDR1 and CDR2 sequences are SGHNT and YYREEE (reference sequence). This CDR3 has 14 residues. V lost 3 bases, J lost 0 bases, and 3 bases stayed unmatched. The CDR3 loop reads CASSSGTASYEQYF. The DNA for the CDR3 is TGTGCCAGCAGCTCCGGGACAGCCTCCTACGAGCAGTACTTC.

The chain couples TRBV7-9 to TRBJ2-2; TRBD1 might be the D (6 bases). Germline CDR1 SEHNR, CDR2 FQNEAQ (reference sequence). The germline V and J ends were trimmed by 1 base and 3 bases, with 15 bases remaining between them. This CDR3 comprises 17 residues. The CDR3 sequence: CASSLELPRQDTGELFF. The CDR3 bases are TGTGCCAGCAGCTTAGAGTTACCTCGACAGGACACCGGGGAGCTGTTTTTT.

The V and J genes are TRBV4-1 and TRBJ1-1; D is unresolved. This CDR3 is built from 13 residues. Germline CDR1 is MGHRA and CDR2 is YSYEKL. V shed 4 bases and J shed 1 base, with 7 bases lying between them. This chain's CDR3 is CASSREPNTEAFF. The CDR3 region has the DNA TGCGCCAGCAGCCGCGAACCGAACACTGAAGCTTTCTTT.

J is TRBJ1-6 and V is TRBV2, with D maybe TRBD1 (5 bases). The germline CDR1 and CDR2 sequences are SNHLY and FYNNEI. This CDR3 is built from 17 residues. Trimming stripped 2 bases from V and 0 bases from J, with 11 bases between. CDR3 bases: TGTGCCAGCAGTGAAAGACAGCTGAGCTCCTATAATTCACCCCTCCACTTT. Amino acids: CASSERQLSSYNSPLHF.

The rearrangement joins TRBV30 to TRBJ2-7; tentatively, D is TRBD2 (6 bases). V gave up 4 bases and J gave up 7 bases, with 14 bases separating them. The CDR3 totals 12 residues. CDR1 is GTSNPN, CDR2 SVGIG, per germline (reference sequence). The CDR3 DNA reads as TGTGCCTGGATCAGTCCGGACTATGAGCAGTACTTC. Its protein is CAWISPDYEQYF.

The rearrangement links TRBV11-3 to TRBJ2-3; the D gene is possibly TRBD2 (6 bases). CDR3 length: 15 residues. Germline CDR1 SGHNT, CDR2 YENEEA. Trimming removed 5 bases at V and 3 bases at J, with 15 bases between. As DNA, the CDR3 is TGTGCCAGCAGCATGGGGGACTTTGGGACAGATACGCAGTATTTT. Translation gives CASSMGDFGTDTQYF.

The chain carries TRBV21-1 and TRBJ2-1; TRBD2, the table's D call, lacks a check against the DNA. TRBV21-1 is labeled a pseudogene. The CDR3 is made up of 17 amino acids. This chain's CDR3 is CASSNNVAGNSYNEQFF. The CDR3 DNA follows: TGTGCCAGCAGCAACAACGTAGCGGGTAATTCCTACAATGAGCAGTTCTTC.

V usage is TRBV4-2 and J usage is TRBJ2-1, with 9 bases that match TRBD2. The length of the CDR3 is 16 residues. Trimming cost V 6 bases and J 8 bases; bases outside gene matches: 14. Per germline, CDR1 LGHNA and CDR2 YNFKEQ. DNA for the CDR3: TGTGCCAGCAGAGCCCGGGCGGGAGGGCCGGAGGATGAGCAGTTCTTC. This sequence encodes CASRARAGGPEDEQFF.

This sequence joins TRBV11-2 and TRBJ2-4; D is possibly TRBD2 (5 bases). Trimming cost V 8 bases and J 7 bases, with 9 bases left between them. Germline V gene sequence: CDR1 SGHAT, CDR2 FQNNGV. There are 11 residues in the CDR3. This CDR3 is CASLGNNIQYF. As DNA, the CDR3 is TGTGCCAGCCTCGGGAATAACATTCAGTACTTC.

This clonotype was observed a handful of times. In nucleotides, the CDR3 is TGCGCCAGCAGCCCAGTTCTCGGTCGGGATACGCAGTATTTT. Amino acids: CASSPVLGRDTQYF. The V call is TRBV4-1, the J call TRBJ2-3; no reliable D call. There are 14 residues in the CDR3. Germline lookup yields CDR1 MGHRA and CDR2 YSYEKL. V lost 4 bases to trimming and J lost 6 bases, with 14 bases between them.

This clonotype showed up just a few times. The rearrangement joins TRBV10-3 to TRBJ2-1; D may be TRBD2 (5 bases). Trimming left V 2 bases short and J 8 bases short, with 7 bases between. CDR3 length: 12 amino acids. CDR1 is ENHRY, CDR2 SYGVKD, per germline. CDR3 nucleotides: TGTGCCATCAGTGAGCTAGCTTATGAGCAGTTCTTC. It is translated as CAISELAYEQFF.

This sequence joins TRBV20-1 and TRBJ2-1, with 10 nucleotides matching TRBD2. This CDR3 has 16 amino acids. With V trimmed by 4 bases and J by 5 bases, 11 bases remained unmatched. In germline, CDR1 is DFQATT, CDR2 SNEGSKA (reference sequence). The CDR3 spells CSAKHPGTSVNNEQFF. In DNA, the CDR3 is TGCAGTGCTAAGCACCCCGGGACTAGCGTCAACAATGAGCAGTTCTTC.

The CDR3 region is CASSLGDRGTEAFF. CDR3 in DNA: TGTGCCAGCAGCTTAGGTGACAGGGGCACTGAAGCTTTCTTT. This chain connects TRBV13 to TRBJ1-1; 8 nucleotides match TRBD1. The CDR3 contains 14 residues. V lost 0 bases to trimming and J lost 4 bases; unmatched junction nucleotides: 1. CDR1 PRHDT and CDR2 FYEKMQ come from the germline V gene (reference sequence).

This clonotype turned up a few times. The chain recombines TRBV6-6 with TRBJ2-1; 11 bases agree with TRBD1. V dropped 1 base and J dropped 5; count of bases not matched to a gene: 1. The CDR3 extends over 15 amino acids. CDR1 is MNHNY and CDR2 is SVGAGI in the germline V gene (reference sequence). CDR3 DNA sequence: TGTGCCAGCAGTTACTGGGGACAGGGGGACAATGAGCAGTTCTTC. Translating gives CASSYWGQGDNEQFF.

This clonotype appeared a few times. CDR3 bases: TGTGCCAGCAGCTTAGAATTCGGGGGAAGCACAGATACGCAGTATTTT. This codes for CASSLEFGGSTDTQYF. The chain has TRBV11-2 and TRBJ2-3, with D possibly matching TRBD2 (6 bases). The germline V gene encodes CDR1 SGHAT and CDR2 FQNNGV. The V gene lost 0 bases and the J gene lost 0 bases, with 10 bases spanning the gap. The CDR3 is made up of 16 amino acids.

In this sample, this clonotype turned up a few times. The chain carries TRBV27 and TRBJ2-3, with D perhaps matching TRBD2 (5 bases). The CDR3 extends over 16 amino acids. CDR1 MNHEY and CDR2 SMNVEV come from the germline V gene (reference sequence). Trimming stripped 2 bases from V and 4 bases from J, with 16 bases between. CDR3 loop: CASSLHLSAGSDTQYF. CDR3 sequence (DNA): TGTGCCAGCAGTTTACACCTTTCCGCGGGTTCAGATACGCAGTATTTT.

The J gene is TRBJ2-7, the V gene TRBV30; the match to TRBD1 covers 8 bases. CDR1 GTSNPN and CDR2 SVGIG come from the germline V gene (reference sequence). The J segment lost 1 base and the V segment lost 0 bases, leaving 8 bases of the junction unmatched. This CDR3 is 16 amino acids long. CDR3 sequence (DNA): TGTGCCTGGAGTGTCCCGGACAGGGAAATGTCCTACGAGCAGTACTTC. Its translation: CAWSVPDREMSYEQYF.